The rows below give T cell receptor beta chains drawn from one sample of a study of cytomegalovirus exposure and HLA in healthy donors. TCRdb's table, derived via immunoSEQ multiplex PCR, lists solely in-frame clones and lacks some. The repertoire holds about 230,000 clones, 70% to 80% seen once, with 2.7% in the top ten. Source material: PBMCs. These receptors all come from a woman between 55 and 75 years old in good health and CMV-seropositive. Both conserved end residues are part of each CDR3. The order of the fields is CDR3 length, clone size, V gene, J gene, D gene, CDR3 protein, CDR3 DNA. D genes are given only for firm matches. Where a row states a size, it is once, few, many or the class of an expanded clone; other rows omit it.

16	-	TRBV11-2	TRBJ2-4	-	CASSLSPMWSKNIQYF	TGTGCCAGCAGCTTAAGCCCCATGTGGAGCAAAAACATTCAGTACTTC
14	-	TRBV7-9	TRBJ1-1	-	CASSLSGPGGSFRF	TGTGCCAGCAGCTTATCCGGCCCCGGGGGAAGCTTTAGGTTT
15	-	TRBV5-4	TRBJ2-7	TRBD2	CASSLDAGGNYEQYF	TGTGCCAGCAGCTTGGACGCGGGAGGGAACTACGAGCAGTACTTC
12	few	TRBV30	TRBJ1-2	TRBD1	CAWNPGGGGYTF	TGTGCCTGGAATCCAGGGGGCGGTGGCTACACCTTC
14	-	TRBV18	TRBJ2-5	-	CASSPGQPQETQYF	TGTGCCAGCTCACCCGGACAGCCACAAGAGACCCAGTACTTC
15	-	TRBV5-1	TRBJ2-1	TRBD1	CASSGGQGAYNEQFF	TGCGCCAGCAGCGGGGGACAGGGGGCCTACAATGAGCAGTTCTTC
14	few	TRBV5-4	TRBJ2-3	-	CASSRGTPTDTQYF	TGTGCCAGCAGCCGCGGGACTCCCACAGATACGCAGTATTTT
15	-	TRBV27	TRBJ1-5	TRBD1	CASSRGTGANQPQHF	TGTGCCAGCAGTAGAGGGACAGGGGCCAATCAGCCCCAGCATTTT
14	-	TRBV11-2	TRBJ1-1	TRBD1	CASSLRTGGTEAFF	TGTGCCAGCAGCTTAAGAACAGGGGGCACTGAAGCTTTCTTT
12	-	TRBV5-4	TRBJ1-2	-	CASSRQAYGYTF	TGTGCCAGCAGCAGACAGGCTTATGGCTACACCTTC
15	-	TRBV2	TRBJ2-2	TRBD2	CASRGASGGPGELFF	TGTGCCAGCAGGGGCGCTAGCGGGGGACCCGGGGAGCTGTTTTTT
16	-	TRBV30	TRBJ1-5	TRBD1	CAWSLTGTGGIRPQHF	TGTGCCTGGAGCCTAACCGGGACAGGGGGCATTCGGCCCCAGCATTTT
15	-	TRBV30	TRBJ1-2	-	CACSKPGTTNYGYTF	TGTGCCTGTTCAAAACCCGGGACAACTAACTATGGCTACACCTTC
16	-	TRBV5-1	TRBJ1-1	TRBD1	CASSFEATGLTAEAFF	TGCGCCAGCAGCTTCGAGGCGACAGGGTTGACTGCTGAAGCTTTCTTT
15	-	TRBV30	TRBJ2-3	TRBD2	CAWGLGLAAPDTQYF	TGTGCCTGGGGGTTGGGGCTAGCGGCCCCAGATACGCAGTATTTT
13	-	TRBV30	TRBJ1-1	-	CAWSGRGWTEAFF	TGTGCCTGGAGTGGAAGGGGATGGACTGAAGCTTTCTTT
14	once	TRBV6-1	TRBJ2-7	-	CASSAKGLAHEQYF	TGTGCCAGCAGTGCTAAAGGACTGGCCCACGAGCAGTACTTC
14	-	TRBV6-5	TRBJ1-1	TRBD1	CASSLQGAYTEAFF	TGTGCCAGCAGTTTACAGGGGGCGTACACTGAAGCTTTCTTT
12	-	TRBV6-1	TRBJ2-7	-	CAAGDRTYEQYF	TGTGCCGCGGGGGACAGGACCTACGAGCAGTACTTC
13	few	TRBV7-2	TRBJ2-2	TRBD1	CASSPDRDGELFF	TGTGCCAGCAGCCCGGACAGGGACGGGGAGCTGTTTTTT
12	-	TRBV28	TRBJ1-2	-	CASLRGGYGYTF	TGTGCCAGCCTTAGAGGGGGCTATGGCTACACCTTC
14	-	TRBV5-1	TRBJ2-1	-	CASSLMDTNNEQFF	TGCGCCAGCAGCTTGATGGACACCAACAATGAGCAGTTCTTC